Each of the 32 T cell receptor beta chains below was sequenced from the same sample in a study of tumour-infiltrating T cells in Burkitt lymphoma. Clones were read by immunoSEQ multiplex PCR, and TCRdb kept only the in-frame ones, dropping some. The data show 6,600 or so clones, approximately 81% seen once. The sequencing sample was made of tumor tissue. The receptors here all came from a human donor with Burkitt lymphoma.

In its sample, this clone was seen a few times. The CDR3 is CASSRYGTGGDQPQHF. In DNA, the CDR3 is TGTGCCAGCAGCCGATATGGGACAGGGGGGGATCAGCCCCAGCATTTT. V gene TRBV7-2 combines with J gene TRBJ1-5; 11 positions match TRBD1. After removal of 5 bases from V and 5 bases from J, the junction contained 8 bases not matched to a gene. Germline V gene lookup returns CDR1 SGHTA and CDR2 FQGNSA. The CDR3 spans 16 residues.

The chain couples TRBV10-3 to TRBJ1-1; possibly TRBD1 for D (5 bases). Germline values: CDR1 ENHRY, CDR2 SYGVKD. V dropped 10 bases and J dropped 10 bases, with 22 bases sitting between them. The CDR3 runs to 13 residues. For the CDR3, the DNA is TGTGCCACCATCGGGGCCGGGCAGTATTCAGCTTTCTTT. This codes for CATIGAGQYSAFF.

V is TRBV15 and J is TRBJ1-5; D is possibly TRBD1 (6 bases). Per the germline V gene, CDR1 is LNHNV and CDR2 is YYDKDF (reference sequence). CDR3 length: 15 amino acids. Between the trimmed V and J ends, which lost 0 bases and 9 bases, there was a span of 15 bases. The CDR3 DNA sequence: TGTGCCACCAGCAGAGACTTGGACAGCTCATGGCCCCAGCATTTT. This codes for CATSRDLDSSWPQHF.

This chain links TRBV6-5 with TRBJ1-5, with 7 bases aligning to TRBD1. The germline V gene encodes CDR1 MNHEY and CDR2 SVGAGI. V was pared by 2 bases and J by 6 bases, with 4 bases of the junction left unmatched. This CDR3 comprises 14 residues. In nucleotides, the CDR3 is TGTGCCAGCAGTTACGACAGGGTGGGTCAGCCCCAGCATTTT. This gives the protein CASSYDRVGQPQHF.

The chain recombines TRBV5-5 with TRBJ1-4; D ambiguous. This CDR3 region has 15 residues. Germline-derived CDR1 and CDR2 are SGHKS and YYEKEE (reference sequence). The V end was cut by 0 bases, the J end by 5 bases, with 11 bases between. The CDR3 DNA reads TGTGCCAGCAGCTTGGGTTTCGCTCGGAATGAAAAACTGTTTTTT. Translated, it gives CASSLGFARNEKLFF.

The chain carries TRBV27 and TRBJ1-2; 7 bases match TRBD1. The germline gives CDR1 MNHEY, CDR2 SMNVEV (reference sequence). Germline trimming cut 3 bases from V and 4 bases from J; bases unmatched to any gene: 5. The CDR3 contains 14 residues. This CDR3 reads CASSFTAGGYGYTF. CDR3 bases: TGTGCCAGCAGTTTTACGGCAGGGGGCTATGGCTACACCTTC.

The rearrangement joins TRBV5-5 to TRBJ1-2; D remains unclear. Per germline, CDR1 SGHKS and CDR2 YYEKEE (reference sequence). The CDR3 covers 14 residues. V was trimmed by 1 base and J by 2 bases, leaving 9 bases between them. The CDR3 loop is CASSLRRVNYGYTF. DNA of the CDR3: TGTGCCAGCAGCTTGAGAAGGGTAAACTATGGCTACACCTTC.

The chain links TRBV11-3 to TRBJ1-1; the D gene is possibly TRBD1 (6 bases). This CDR3 is built from 12 residues. CDR1 is SGHNT, CDR2 YENEEA, per germline. V lost 5 bases and J lost 7, with 11 bases in between. The CDR3 sequence is CASSVGGSEAFF. Here the CDR3 DNA reads TGTGCCAGCAGCGTAGGGGGGAGTGAAGCTTTCTTT.

This chain uses TRBV6-1 with TRBJ1-4; D perhaps matches TRBD1 (5 bases). The CDR3 consists of 15 residues. Germline V gene data show CDR1 as MNHNS and CDR2 as SASEGT. Trimming took 2 bases from V and 0 from J, leaving 7 bases between them. In DNA, the CDR3 is TGTGCCAGCAGTGAAATGACAGCAACTAATGAAAAACTGTTTTTT. Protein product: CASSEMTATNEKLFF.

The V call is TRBV29-1, the J call TRBJ2-2; D might be TRBD2 (5 bases). V was trimmed by 4 bases and J by 2 bases, leaving 8 bases between them. Germline CDR1 and CDR2: SQVTM and ANQGSEA. CDR3 length: 13 residues. CDR3 nucleotide sequence: TGCAGCGTTGCTGCGGGCAACACCGGGGAGCTGTTTTTT. It codes for CSVAAGNTGELFF.

This chain connects TRBV7-9 to TRBJ2-1; D is perhaps TRBD1 (6 bases). Germline CDR1 SEHNR, CDR2 FQNEAQ (reference sequence). The CDR3 consists of 13 residues. Trimming shortened V by 4 bases and J by 12 bases, and 16 bases separated the two germline ends. CDR3 nucleotide sequence: TGTGCCAGCAGCTCCCTTTCCGGACAGCCGCAGTTCTTC. Amino acid sequence: CASSSLSGQPQFF.

J is TRBJ2-5 and V is TRBV11-1, with D perhaps TRBD1 (5 bases). The CDR3 spans 16 residues. V gave up 4 bases and J gave up 3 bases, with 18 bases separating them. Germline lookup yields CDR1 SGHAT and CDR2 FQDESV (reference sequence). This chain's CDR3 is CASSSRARVSEETQYF. The CDR3 coding sequence is TGTGCCAGCAGCTCCAGGGCCCGAGTGAGCGAAGAGACCCAGTACTTC.

DNA of the CDR3: TGTGCCAGCAATAAGGGGGGCGACTATGGCTACACCTTC. Protein sequence: CASNKGGDYGYTF. The chain has TRBV9 and TRBJ1-2; maybe TRBD1 (6 bases). V was clipped by 6 bases and J by 3 bases, with 12 bases between them. CDR3 length: 13 amino acids. CDR1 and CDR2 (germline): SGDLS, YYNGEE.

This rearrangement joins TRBV4-1 to TRBJ2-1; 8 nucleotides agree with TRBD2. V lost 2 bases and J lost 5; bases outside the gene matches: 14. The CDR3 runs 18 residues. CDR1 is MGHRA, CDR2 YSYEKL, per germline. The CDR3 DNA reads as TGCGCCAGCAGCCAACGGAGTACGGGACTAGTCACCCACAATGAGCAGTTCTTC. Amino acid sequence: CASSQRSTGLVTHNEQFF.

This clone was picked up a small number of times. The chain uses TRBV7-9 and TRBJ2-5, with D tentatively TRBD2 (5 bases). V gave up 4 bases and J gave up 5 bases, with 14 bases separating them. CDR3 length: 14 amino acids. The germline V gene encodes CDR1 SEHNR and CDR2 FQNEAQ (reference sequence). This chain's CDR3 is CASSSNSALETQYF. CDR3 DNA: TGTGCCAGCAGCTCGAATAGCGCCCTGGAGACCCAGTACTTC.

The chain recombines TRBV6-5 with TRBJ1-4; D not certain. The CDR3 covers 15 residues. Germline-derived CDR1 and CDR2 are MNHEY and SVGAGI. Trimming stripped 0 bases from V and 8 bases from J, with 13 bases between. CDR3 sequence (DNA): TGTGCCAGCAGTTACTCAGTTGGTACTGGGGAAAAACTGTTTTTT. Its protein product is CASSYSVGTGEKLFF.

V is TRBV15 and J is TRBJ1-1; D is perhaps TRBD1 (5 bases). CDR3 length equals 13 residues. Deletions cut 2 bases from V and 3 bases from J, with 7 bases between. Germline lookup yields CDR1 LNHNV and CDR2 YYDKDF (reference sequence). The CDR3 reads CATSRQGYTEAFF. The DNA of the CDR3 is TGTGCCACCAGCAGACAGGGATACACTGAAGCTTTCTTT.

V is TRBV4-2 and J is TRBJ2-6; D ambiguous. The CDR3 totals 16 residues. The V end lost 0 bases, the J end lost 0 bases, and 6 bases lay between the germline ends. Germline CDR1 and CDR2: LGHNA and YNFKEQ. The CDR3 coding sequence is TGTGCCAGCAGCCAAGAACGGAACTCTGGGGCCAACGTCCTGACTTTC. Translation: CASSQERNSGANVLTF.

V gene TRBV30 combines with J gene TRBJ2-2; D unclear. This CDR3 is 12 amino acids long. Trimming cost V 5 bases and J 3 bases, with 7 bases left between them. Germline V gene lookup returns CDR1 GTSNPN and CDR2 SVGIG (reference sequence). The CDR3 nucleotides read TGTGCCTGGGGACGGGACACCGGGGAGCTGTTTTTT. Its protein product is CAWGRDTGELFF.

The chain employs TRBV27 and TRBJ2-4, with a possible D match to TRBD2 (5 bases). This CDR3 region has 14 residues. Germline CDR1 is MNHEY and CDR2 is SMNVEV (reference sequence). V lost 2 bases and J lost 0, with 5 bases in between. The CDR3 is CASSLAGAKNIQYF. The CDR3 coding sequence is TGTGCCAGCAGTTTAGCGGGAGCCAAAAACATTCAGTACTTC.

The chain links TRBV9 to TRBJ2-1, with 10 nucleotides matching TRBD1. Germline assignment: CDR1 SGDLS and CDR2 YYNGEE. This CDR3 has 16 amino acids. The V gene end was trimmed by 0 bases and the J gene end by 2 bases; junction bases not matched to a gene: 2. The CDR3 DNA reads as TGTGCCAGCAGCGTAGGGGGGACAGGGGCCTACAATGAGCAGTTCTTC. It translates to CASSVGGTGAYNEQFF.

The chain recombines TRBV5-4 with TRBJ2-1; D call uncertain. Germline V lookup: CDR1 SGHNT, CDR2 YYREEE (reference sequence). Between the trimmed V and J ends, which lost 3 bases and 9 bases, there was a span of 10 bases. The CDR3 runs 12 residues. The CDR3 coding sequence is TGTGCCAGCAGCTCCCTGGGCGGTGAGCAGTTCTTC. Translating it yields CASSSLGGEQFF.

The genes are TRBV16 and TRBJ1-2; D is unclear. Germline V gene data show CDR1 as KGHSY and CDR2 as FQNENV. V was pared by 2 bases and J by 7 bases, with 8 bases between. The CDR3 consists of 12 residues. CDR3 bases: TGTGCCAGCAGCCAAGCAAGGGCTGGCTACACCTTC. It is translated as CASSQARAGYTF.

This chain connects TRBV10-3 to TRBJ2-3; D is uncertain. CDR3 length: 14 residues. The germline V and J ends were trimmed by 10 bases and 1 base, with 15 bases remaining between them. Germline CDR1 reads ENHRY; CDR2 reads SYGVKD. CDR3 residues: CATVSGRGTDTQYF. The CDR3 DNA follows: TGTGCCACCGTATCCGGAAGAGGCACAGATACGCAGTATTTT.

The chain employs TRBV15 and TRBJ2-7; D not resolved. The germline V and J ends were trimmed by 0 bases and 3 bases, with 3 bases remaining between them. The CDR3 has 12 amino acids. Germline V gene sequence: CDR1 LNHNV, CDR2 YYDKDF (reference sequence). In DNA, the CDR3 is TGTGCCACCAGCAGAGATAGCTACGAGCAGTACTTC. Protein product: CATSRDSYEQYF.

The chain carries TRBV6-6 and TRBJ2-1; TRBD1 aligns across 7 bases. The CDR3 has 15 amino acids. V gave up 10 bases and J gave up 0 bases; unmatched junction bases: 9. Germline assignment: CDR1 MNHNY and CDR2 SVGAGI (reference sequence). The DNA for the CDR3 is TGTGCCACCAGCCCTAGGACAGGCTCCTACAATGAGCAGTTCTTC. It translates to CATSPRTGSYNEQFF.

Here the CDR3 DNA reads TGTGCCTGGAGTGTTCTCTACGAGCAGTACTTC. Its translation: CAWSVLYEQYF. The genes are TRBV30 and TRBJ2-7; D uncertain. V shed 0 bases and J shed 3 bases, with 3 bases lying between them. The CDR3 length is 11 residues. Germline V gives CDR1 GTSNPN, CDR2 SVGIG (reference sequence).

Regarding this clone: Other DNA sequences of this sample code for an identical CDR3. The gene calls are TRBV19 and TRBJ1-2; the D is unclear. This CDR3 contains 13 residues. CDR1 is LNHDA and CDR2 is SQIVND in the germline V gene (reference sequence). Trimming shortened V by 1 base and J by 6 bases, and 9 bases separated the two germline ends. The CDR3 reads CASSIGGGNGYTF. Here the CDR3 DNA reads TGTGCCAGTAGTATAGGAGGAGGAAATGGCTACACCTTC.

This clone was found once. J is TRBJ2-5 and V is TRBV5-1, with TRBD2 matching 12 bases. The CDR3 runs 18 residues. From germline, CDR1 is SGHRS and CDR2 YFSETQ. Trimming removed 1 base from V and 3 bases from J; junction bases left unmatched: 10. The DNA for the CDR3 is TGCGCCAGCAGCTTGTCGGCTAGCGGGGGGGGTAAAGAAGAGACCCAGTACTTC. It is translated as CASSLSASGGGKEETQYF. Full variable domain (outside the CDR3, taken from reference TRBV5-1 and TRBJ2-5): KAGVTQTPRYLIKTRGQQVTLSCSPISGHRSVSWYQQTPGQGLQFLFEYFSETQRNKGNFPGRFSGRQFSNSRSEMNVSTLELGDSALYLCASSLSASGGGKEETQYFGPGTRLLVL.

This chain connects TRBV5-1 to TRBJ1-3; unclear D gene. The V gene's germline CDR1 is SGHRS and CDR2 YFSETQ. The CDR3 totals 17 residues. V was shortened by 0 bases and J by 3 bases, with 16 bases between the two germline ends. The DNA of the CDR3 is TGCGCCAGCAGCTTGGACGTCCGGACGGCGGGTGGAAACACCATATATTTT. Translating gives CASSLDVRTAGGNTIYF.

This rearrangement joins TRBV21-1 to TRBJ2-4; TRBD2 was called by the table and not checked on the DNA. TRBV21-1 is an annotated pseudogene. The CDR3 loop spans 18 amino acids. As DNA, the CDR3 is TGTGCCAGCACCAAGGGCGGGGGGGGCCTTTTAGCCAAAAACATTCAGTACTTC. Encoded protein: CASTKGGGGLLAKNIQYF.

This chain joins TRBV5-6 and TRBJ2-3; a weak D match, TRBD1 (6 bases). The CDR3 is made up of 14 amino acids. The V and J ends lost 1 base and 4 bases respectively, with 10 bases between them. CDR1 and CDR2 (germline): SGHDT, YYEEEE. CDR3 loop: CASSLTGIPDTQYF. The DNA for the CDR3 is TGTGCCAGCAGCTTGACAGGGATCCCAGATACGCAGTATTTT.